These 9 T cell receptor beta chains were all obtained from the same sample, sequenced in a study of T cells expressing NK-cell markers. TCRdb re-analyzed the 5' RACE reads; it lists each CDR3 protein once, without DNA. The specimen's table records 500,000 to 700,000 distinct CDR3 sequences. Specimen: blood T cells: a sorted CD56 or NKG2C T cell subset, CD4+ or CD8+ T cells, or bulk PBMC T cells (not recorded which). The receptors here all came from a man between 18 and 29 years old in good health.

The CDR3 reads CASTMGRGEAFF. The chain recombines TRBV12-3 or TRBV12-4 with TRBJ1-1; absent DNA, TCRdb's TRBD1 call cannot be checked. The length of the CDR3 is 12 residues.

V gene TRBV20-1 combines with J gene TRBJ1-1; the D gene TCRdb calls, TRBD1, cannot be checked with no DNA. CDR3 length equals 13 residues. CDR1 DFQATT and CDR2 SNEGSKA come from the germline V gene (reference sequence). CDR3: CSADTQANTEAFF.

The gene calls are TRBV15 and TRBJ2-1; TCRdb outputs TRBD1, but without DNA this stays unchecked. Germline CDR1 LNHNV, CDR2 YYDKDF (reference sequence). This CDR3 has 14 residues. This CDR3 is CATSGGQGSNEQFF.

The rearrangement uses TRBV20-1 and TRBJ2-3; TCRdb's assignment of TRBD2 cannot be checked, as there is no DNA. This CDR3 region has 17 residues. Germline V CDR1 and CDR2: DFQATT, SNEGSKA (reference sequence). The CDR3 is CSVRGSGWLSLTDTQYF.

The chain carries TRBV6-5 and TRBJ2-1; absent DNA, TCRdb's TRBD1 call cannot be checked. The CDR3 has 17 amino acids. Germline lookup yields CDR1 MNHEY and CDR2 SVGAGI. The CDR3 sequence: CASSYSTGHSSQGEQFF.

The V and J genes are TRBV2 and TRBJ1-2. Looked up from germline, CDR1 is SNHLY and CDR2 is FYNNEI. The CDR3 has 12 amino acids. CDR3 loop: CASSEQSYGYTF.

The chain uses TRBV7-2 and TRBJ2-1; TCRdb returns TRBD2, unconfirmable since there is no DNA. The CDR3 extends over 11 amino acids. Per the germline V gene, CDR1 is SGHTA and CDR2 is FQGNSA. CDR3 protein: CASSSLASQFF. The complete variable domain, with remaining parts taken from reference TRBV7-2 and TRBJ2-1, reads GAGVSQSPSNKVTEKGKDVELRCDPISGHTALYWYRQSLGQGLEFLIYFQGNSAPDKSGLPSDRFSAERTGGSVSTLTIQRTQQEDSAVYLCASSSLASQFFGPGTRLTVL.

This chain uses TRBV7-9 with TRBJ2-5; the D call from TCRdb, TRBD1, cannot be confirmed without DNA. Germline CDR1 is SEHNR and CDR2 is FQNEAQ (reference sequence). The CDR3 spans 15 residues. The CDR3 spells CASSLKGVMLETQYF.

V usage is TRBV29-1 and J usage is TRBJ2-1; the D call from TCRdb, TRBD2, cannot be confirmed without DNA. The CDR3 spans 12 residues. Germline-derived CDR1 and CDR2 are SQVTM and ANQGSEA. CDR3 in amino acids: CSVPVTSGEQFF.